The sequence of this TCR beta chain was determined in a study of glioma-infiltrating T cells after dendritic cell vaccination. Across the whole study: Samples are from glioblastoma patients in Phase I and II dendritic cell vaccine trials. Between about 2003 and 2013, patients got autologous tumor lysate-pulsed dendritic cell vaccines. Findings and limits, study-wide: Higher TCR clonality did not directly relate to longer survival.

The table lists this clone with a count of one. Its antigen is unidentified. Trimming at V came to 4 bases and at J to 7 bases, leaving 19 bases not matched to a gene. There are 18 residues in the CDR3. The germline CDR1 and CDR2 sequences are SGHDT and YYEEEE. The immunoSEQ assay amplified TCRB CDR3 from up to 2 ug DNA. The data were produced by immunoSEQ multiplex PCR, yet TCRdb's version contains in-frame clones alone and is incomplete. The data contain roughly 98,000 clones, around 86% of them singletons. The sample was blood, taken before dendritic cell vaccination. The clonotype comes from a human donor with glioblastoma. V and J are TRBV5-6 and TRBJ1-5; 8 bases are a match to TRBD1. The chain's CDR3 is CASSLWGAPDRGRQPQHF. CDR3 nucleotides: TGTGCCAGCAGCCTTTGGGGGGCCCCCGACAGGGGTAGACAGCCCCAGCATTTT.